The 14 T cell receptor beta chains below all came from one sample that was sequenced in a study of cytomegalovirus exposure and HLA in healthy donors. The PCR was carried out with 60 Vbeta primers and 13 Jbeta primers. Here immunoSEQ multiplex PCR was the method, and the copy in TCRdb shows in-frame clones only, minus some. The sample has just under 250,000 clones, around 76% seen once. The material sequenced was PBMCs. Receptor source: a woman between 40 and 55 years old in good health and CMV-seropositive.

The gene calls are TRBV25-1 and TRBJ2-2; 9 bases align to TRBD1. The CDR3 consists of 16 residues. Losses at the gene ends were 5 bases for V and 5 bases for J; bases not matched to a gene: 9. Germline CDR1 MGHDK, CDR2 SYGVNS. CDR3: CASSQSTGGGTGELFF. The CDR3 DNA sequence: TGTGCCAGCAGTCAATCAACAGGGGGCGGGACCGGGGAGCTGTTTTTT.

The chain combines TRBV4-2 with TRBJ2-7; 10 bases map to TRBD1. The V segment lost 0 bases and the J segment 4 bases; nucleotides outside the gene matches: 3. This CDR3 is 15 amino acids long. Germline V gene data show CDR1 as LGHNA and CDR2 as YNFKEQ. The CDR3 loop is CASSQETGGVYEQYF. CDR3 DNA: TGTGCCAGCAGCCAAGAGACAGGGGGCGTGTACGAGCAGTACTTC.

This clone was picked up one time. The J gene is TRBJ1-4, the V gene TRBV6-5, with 8 nucleotides matching TRBD1. V gave up 3 bases and J gave up 5 bases; unmatched junction bases: 5. The CDR3 spans 15 residues. Per germline, CDR1 MNHEY and CDR2 SVGAGI. CDR3: CASSYRQGANEKLFF. The CDR3 region has the DNA TGTGCCAGCAGTTATCGGCAGGGGGCAAATGAAAAACTGTTTTTT.

Of note for this clone: Different DNA sequences within this sample yield the same CDR3. This chain joins TRBV19 and TRBJ1-1, with a weak D call TRBD1 (6 bases). The CDR3 totals 14 residues. Trimming took 7 bases from V and 2 from J, leaving 14 bases between them. CDR1 is LNHDA, CDR2 SQIVND, per germline (reference sequence). CDR3 DNA: TGTGCCAGTAACACAGGGTTTGAAAACACTGAAGCTTTCTTT. It encodes CASNTGFENTEAFF. Full variable domain (outside the CDR3, taken from reference TRBV19 and TRBJ1-1): DGGITQSPKYLFRKEGQNVTLSCEQNLNHDAMYWYRQDPGQGLRLIYYSQIVNDFQKGDIAEGYSVSREKKESFPLTVTSAQKNPTAFYLCASNTGFENTEAFFGQGTRLTVV.

This clone was seen only once. The chain carries TRBV5-7 and TRBJ1-5, with D possibly TRBD1 on 5 matching bases. TRBV5-7 is an open reading frame, and its role is uncertain. The CDR3 spans 14 residues. Trimming cost V 4 bases and J 5 bases, with 13 bases left between them. The CDR3 nucleotides read TGTGCCAGCAGCCGTGACAGCTCCCATCAGCCCCAGCATTTT. Protein: CASSRDSSHQPQHF.

The rearrangement joins TRBV5-5 to TRBJ2-1, with 9 bases that match TRBD2. Trimming removed 4 bases from V and 1 base from J; junction bases left unmatched: 3. CDR1 SGHKS and CDR2 YYEKEE come from the germline V gene (reference sequence). The CDR3 has 15 amino acids. The CDR3 protein is CASSPGLASYNEQFF. Here the CDR3 DNA reads TGTGCCAGCAGCCCCGGACTAGCGTCCTACAATGAGCAGTTCTTC.

The chain carries TRBV5-6 and TRBJ1-3, with 7 bases aligning to TRBD1. The CDR3 contains 18 residues. In germline, CDR1 is SGHDT, CDR2 YYEEEE. V was pared by 1 base and J by 0 bases, with 10 bases of the junction left unmatched. DNA for the CDR3: TGTGCCAGCAGCTTGCAGGGGGTACTCCCCGTCTCTGGAAACACCATATATTTT. Its translation: CASSLQGVLPVSGNTIYF.

The chain employs TRBV5-1 and TRBJ2-7; 7 bases are shared with TRBD2. CDR3 length: 14 residues. V shed 1 base, J shed 6 bases, and the junction held 7 bases outside the gene matches. Germline CDR1 and CDR2: SGHRS and YFSETQ. This CDR3 reads CASSLTAGVSEQYF. DNA of the CDR3: TGCGCCAGCAGCTTGACGGCGGGAGTAAGCGAGCAGTACTTC.

The rearrangement uses TRBV10-3 and TRBJ2-1; the D gene is possibly TRBD1 (6 bases). CDR1 and CDR2 from the germline V gene are ENHRY and SYGVKD. V was shortened by 3 bases and J by 2 bases, with 8 bases between the two germline ends. This CDR3 has 14 residues. The DNA for the CDR3 is TGTGCCATCAGTGAAAGGACAGCCTACAATGAGCAGTTCTTC. Translated, it gives CAISERTAYNEQFF.

The chain employs TRBV9 and TRBJ1-4; tentative D call: TRBD1 (5 bases). Trimming stripped 1 base from V and 4 bases from J, with 8 bases between. Germline V gene data show CDR1 as SGDLS and CDR2 as YYNGEE. There are 14 residues in the CDR3. The CDR3 reads CASSVSGLNEKLFF. CDR3 coding DNA: TGTGCCAGCAGCGTATCAGGGCTTAATGAAAAACTGTTTTTT.

This chain uses TRBV5-1 with TRBJ1-2; TRBD1 aligns across 8 bases. J lost 8 bases, V lost 0 bases, and 6 bases had no gene match. CDR3 length: 14 amino acids. Looked up from germline, CDR1 is SGHRS and CDR2 is YFSETQ. The CDR3 DNA follows: TGCGCCAGCAGCTTGGCCGGGACAGGCTCCGGCTACACCTTC. It specifies CASSLAGTGSGYTF.

This sequence joins TRBV30 and TRBJ2-7; a weak D match, TRBD1 (6 bases). Trimming took off 5 bases at V and 2 bases at J, with 10 bases between the two ends. Germline CDR1 reads GTSNPN; CDR2 reads SVGIG (reference sequence). This CDR3 has 12 residues. CDR3 sequence reads: CAWETGTYEQYF. The CDR3 DNA reads TGTGCCTGGGAGACAGGTACCTACGAGCAGTACTTC.

This chain links TRBV6-5 with TRBJ1-1, with TRBD1 as a possible D gene (5 bases). This CDR3 has 14 amino acids. V was trimmed by 10 bases and J by 0 bases, leaving 15 bases between them. Germline lookup yields CDR1 MNHEY and CDR2 SVGAGI. CDR3 sequence: CATAPDMVNTEAFF. CDR3 in DNA: TGTGCCACGGCTCCGGACATGGTGAACACTGAAGCTTTCTTT.

The chain links TRBV30 to TRBJ1-2; D possibly corresponds to TRBD1 (5 bases). The CDR3 length is 13 residues. Germline V gene sequence: CDR1 GTSNPN, CDR2 SVGIG (reference sequence). V was shortened by 3 bases and J by 1 base, with 9 bases between the two germline ends. This CDR3 is CAWSIQVNYGYTF. CDR3 bases: TGTGCCTGGAGCATACAGGTTAACTATGGCTACACCTTC.